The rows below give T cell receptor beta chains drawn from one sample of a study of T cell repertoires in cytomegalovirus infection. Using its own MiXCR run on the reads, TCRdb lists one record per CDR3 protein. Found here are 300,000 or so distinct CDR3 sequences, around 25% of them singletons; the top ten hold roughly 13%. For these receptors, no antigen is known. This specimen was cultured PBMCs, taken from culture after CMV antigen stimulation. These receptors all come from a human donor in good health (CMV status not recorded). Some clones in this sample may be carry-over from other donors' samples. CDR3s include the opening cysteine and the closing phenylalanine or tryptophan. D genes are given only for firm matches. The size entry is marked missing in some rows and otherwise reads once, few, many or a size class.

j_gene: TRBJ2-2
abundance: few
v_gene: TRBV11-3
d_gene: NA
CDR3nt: TGTGCCAGCAGCTTAAAGAGCAGTGGGGGGAAAGTCGGGGAGCTGTTTTTT
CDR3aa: CASSLKSSGGKVGELFF

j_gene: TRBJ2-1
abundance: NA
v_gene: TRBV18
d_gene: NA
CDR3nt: TGTGCCAGCTCACCTCCGGTCGGCGGGACCTCCGGGGTTGAGCAGTTCTTC
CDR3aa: CASSPPVGGTSGVEQFF

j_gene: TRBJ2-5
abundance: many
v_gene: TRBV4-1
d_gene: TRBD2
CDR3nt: TGCGCCAGCAGCCAAGATGGGACTAGTGGAGAGACCCAGTACTTC
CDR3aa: CASSQDGTSGETQYF

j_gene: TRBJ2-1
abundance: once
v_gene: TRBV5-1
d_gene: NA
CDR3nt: TGCGCCAGCAGCCGTTTCGGGGGAGAGAACAATGAGCAGTTCTTC
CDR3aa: CASSRFGGENNEQFF

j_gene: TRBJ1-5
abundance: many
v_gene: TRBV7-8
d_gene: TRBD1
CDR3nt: TGTGCCAGCAGCTCACGTCGGACAGGGGGAGATCAGCCCCAGCATTTT
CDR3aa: CASSSRRTGGDQPQHF

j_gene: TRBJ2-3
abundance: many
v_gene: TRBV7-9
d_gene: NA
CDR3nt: TGTGCCAGCAGCTTAACCTGGGTGGGAGAAACAGATACGCAGTATTTT
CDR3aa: CASSLTWVGETDTQYF

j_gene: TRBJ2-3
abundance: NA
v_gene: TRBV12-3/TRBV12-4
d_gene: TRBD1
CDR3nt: TGTGCCAGCAGATACAGGGGCGCAGATACGCAGTATTTT
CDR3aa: CASRYRGADTQYF

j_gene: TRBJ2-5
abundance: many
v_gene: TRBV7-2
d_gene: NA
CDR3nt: TGTGCCAGCAGCTTAGACACCCAAGAGACCCAGTACTTC
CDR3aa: CASSLDTQETQYF

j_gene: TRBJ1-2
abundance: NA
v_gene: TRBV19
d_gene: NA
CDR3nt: TGTGCCAGTAGTATTGGGGGGGCTGAGAACTATGGCTACACCTTC
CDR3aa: CASSIGGAENYGYTF

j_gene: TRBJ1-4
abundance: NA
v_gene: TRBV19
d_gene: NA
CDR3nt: TGTGCCAGTAGTTCGGACAAGGAGGGTGAAAAACTGTTTTTT
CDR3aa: CASSSDKEGEKLFF

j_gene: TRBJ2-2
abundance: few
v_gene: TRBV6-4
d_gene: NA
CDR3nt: TGTGCCAGCAGTCCCGGACGGAGTATCGGGGAGCTGTTTTTT
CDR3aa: CASSPGRSIGELFF

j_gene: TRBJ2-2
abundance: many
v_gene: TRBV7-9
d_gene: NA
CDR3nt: TGTGCCAGCAGCCCACCAGGCCGCGCGAACACCGGGGAGCTGTTTTTT
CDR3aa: CASSPPGRANTGELFF

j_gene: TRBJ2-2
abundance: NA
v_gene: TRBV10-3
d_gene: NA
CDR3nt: TGTGCCATCAGTGGAACCCTGAAGACGACAGGTACCGGGGAGCTGTTTTTT
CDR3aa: CAISGTLKTTGTGELFF

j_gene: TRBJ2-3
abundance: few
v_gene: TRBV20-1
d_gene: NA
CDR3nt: TGCAGTGCTAGTTCGGTGGGAGATACGCAGTATTTT
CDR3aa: CSASSVGDTQYF

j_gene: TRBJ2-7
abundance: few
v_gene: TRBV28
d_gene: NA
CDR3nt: TGTGCCAGCAGTCCTCTGCCCCTAGCGAAGCAGTACTTC
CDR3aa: CASSPLPLAKQYF

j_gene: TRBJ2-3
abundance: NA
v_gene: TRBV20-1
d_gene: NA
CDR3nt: TGCAGTGCTAACCGGGACAGCACAGATACGCAGTATTTT
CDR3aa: CSANRDSTDTQYF

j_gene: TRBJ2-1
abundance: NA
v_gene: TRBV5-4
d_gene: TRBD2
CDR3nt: TGTGCCAGCAGCCCTTCTAGCGGGGGCCGTTACAATGAGCAGTTCTTC
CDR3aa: CASSPSSGGRYNEQFF